The 30 T cell receptor beta chains listed next were all sequenced from one sample in a study of T cells expressing NK-cell markers. Using the 5' RACE reads, TCRdb records one entry per CDR3 protein without DNA. This sample's clone table lists roughly 160,000 distinct CDR3 sequences. Specimen: blood T cells: a sorted CD56 or NKG2C T cell subset, CD4+ or CD8+ T cells, or bulk PBMC T cells (not recorded which). Receptor source: a man between 18 and 69 years old in good health.

The chain recombines TRBV11-2 with TRBJ2-1; with no DNA, the TCRdb D assignment of TRBD2 cannot be verified. The length of the CDR3 is 17 residues. Germline CDR1 reads SGHAT; CDR2 reads FQNNGV. The chain's CDR3 is CASSSSLKRGGYNEQFF.

The V call is TRBV11-2, the J call TRBJ2-5; the TCRdb call, TRBD1, lacks DNA for checking. Germline CDR1 SGHAT, CDR2 FQNNGV. This CDR3 comprises 16 residues. CDR3: CASSFWDAGTEETQYF. The entire variable domain, with the rest obtained from reference TRBV11-2 and TRBJ2-5, is as follows: EAGVAQSPRYKIIEKRQSVAFWCNPISGHATLYWYQQILGQGPKLLIQFQNNGVVDDSQLPKDRFSAERLKGVDSTLKIQPAKLEDSAVYLCASSFWDAGTEETQYFGPGTRLLVL.

The chain is built from TRBV5-6 and TRBJ2-3. The CDR3 has 16 amino acids. Germline CDR1 and CDR2: SGHDT and YYEEEE. The CDR3 is CASSFVLAGATDTQYF. Full variable domain (outside the CDR3, taken from reference TRBV5-6 and TRBJ2-3): DAGVTQSPTHLIKTRGQQVTLRCSPKSGHDTVSWYQQALGQGPQFIFQYYEEEERQRGNFPDRFSGHQFPNYSSELNVNALLLGDSALYLCASSFVLAGATDTQYFGPGTRLTVL.

This chain links TRBV6-2 or TRBV6-3 with TRBJ2-2; the TCRdb D gene call, TRBD1, has no DNA to confirm it. CDR1 and CDR2 (germline): MNHEY, SVGEGT. This CDR3 is built from 16 residues. CDR3 residues: CASSNPDRGYTGELFF.

The chain employs TRBV27 and TRBJ1-1. CDR1 MNHEY and CDR2 SMNVEV come from the germline V gene (reference sequence). The CDR3 is 16 amino acids. The CDR3 sequence: CASALEREYMNTEAFF.

The chain has TRBV20-1 and TRBJ2-4; no DNA is available, so the TRBD1 call from TCRdb remains unchecked. Germline V gene lookup returns CDR1 DFQATT and CDR2 SNEGSKA (reference sequence). This CDR3 is 15 amino acids long. CDR3 residues: CSAREQDRVPYIQYF.

The rearrangement links TRBV18 to TRBJ2-1; TCRdb's assignment of TRBD1 cannot be checked, as there is no DNA. CDR3 size: 17 residues. Germline-derived CDR1 and CDR2 are KGHSH and LQKENI. CDR3 protein: CASSPPGAQGFMNEQFF.

The chain is built from TRBV5-4 and TRBJ2-3. The germline V gene encodes CDR1 SGHNT and CDR2 YYREEE (reference sequence). This CDR3 contains 12 residues. The CDR3 is CASSPQWDTQYF. The full variable domain, completed using reference TRBV5-4 and TRBJ2-3, is ETGVTQSPTHLIKTRGQQVTLRCSSQSGHNTVSWYQQALGQGPQFIFQYYREEENGRGNFPPRFSGLQFPNYSSELNVNALELDDSALYLCASSPQWDTQYFGPGTRLTVL.

This clonotype is labeled medium-sized based on frequency. The rearrangement uses TRBV27 and TRBJ2-7; TCRdb's assignment of TRBD2 cannot be checked, as there is no DNA. The CDR3 has 13 amino acids. CDR1 MNHEY and CDR2 SMNVEV come from the germline V gene (reference sequence). The CDR3 region is CASSFTTAGEQYF.

The chain carries TRBV27 and TRBJ1-6; TCRdb names TRBD1, which stays unverified in the absence of DNA. Looked up from germline, CDR1 is MNHEY and CDR2 is SMNVEV (reference sequence). There are 13 residues in the CDR3. The CDR3 region is CASSVTGARDLHF.

The chain carries TRBV2 and TRBJ2-6; TCRdb reports TRBD1, a call that lacks DNA to check it against. The V gene's germline CDR1 is SNHLY and CDR2 FYNNEI. The CDR3 extends over 17 amino acids. The CDR3 sequence is CASGNRGSYSGANVLTF.

V is TRBV2 and J is TRBJ1-1; the TRBD1 assignment by TCRdb is unverifiable without DNA. Germline lookup yields CDR1 SNHLY and CDR2 FYNNEI. The CDR3 sequence is 14 residues long. This CDR3 is CASRTGRTNTEAFF.

V usage is TRBV6-1 and J usage is TRBJ2-7. The CDR3 spans 14 residues. Germline loops: CDR1 MNHNS, CDR2 SASEGT. The CDR3 reads CASSAQAEDYEQYF.

The J gene is TRBJ1-2, the V gene TRBV5-1; TCRdb selects TRBD1, and the lack of DNA leaves this call unchecked. The CDR3 consists of 15 residues. Germline V CDR1 and CDR2: SGHRS, YFSETQ. CDR3 loop: CASSGEAGAHYGYTF.

The gene calls are TRBV4-1 and TRBJ1-1. The length of the CDR3 is 17 residues. Germline V CDR1 and CDR2: MGHRA, YSYEKL. The CDR3 spells CASSQAPPTGLNTEAFF.

V usage is TRBV4-1 and J usage is TRBJ1-5; TCRdb proposes TRBD1, but this gene call is untestable without DNA. CDR3 length: 15 residues. CDR1 and CDR2 from the germline V gene are MGHRA and YSYEKL. CDR3 loop: CASSQDGAGGTPQHF.

The rearrangement links TRBV27 to TRBJ1-2. The CDR3 runs to 14 residues. The germline V gene encodes CDR1 MNHEY and CDR2 SMNVEV (reference sequence). The CDR3 protein is CASSFGGWGYGYTF.

This chain joins TRBV12-3 or TRBV12-4 and TRBJ2-1. The CDR3 is made up of 16 amino acids. CDR3 amino acids: CASSLGQMSSYNEQFF.

The V call is TRBV11-2, the J call TRBJ2-3; the TCRdb call, TRBD1, lacks DNA for checking. The CDR3 consists of 14 residues. CDR1 and CDR2 (germline): SGHAT, FQNNGV. The CDR3 spells CASSLEGQQDTQYF.

This chain connects TRBV3-1 to TRBJ2-7; TCRdb outputs TRBD1, but without DNA this stays unchecked. CDR1 is LGHDT, CDR2 YNNKEL, per germline (reference sequence). The CDR3 length is 14 residues. CDR3 loop: CASSPDPTGGEQYF.

This chain links TRBV29-1 with TRBJ2-1; TCRdb selects TRBD1, and the lack of DNA leaves this call unchecked. Germline CDR1 SQVTM, CDR2 ANQGSEA. This CDR3 has 13 residues. The CDR3 loop reads CSVWGGHGNEQFF.

The rearrangement links TRBV28 to TRBJ2-7; TCRdb gives TRBD2 as the D gene, but with no DNA this cannot be confirmed. The CDR3 is 16 residues long. Germline lookup yields CDR1 MDHEN and CDR2 SYDVKM. CDR3 loop: CASSLPSGGEIGEQYF.

The genes are TRBV13 and TRBJ2-7; TCRdb outputs TRBD1, but without DNA this stays unchecked. This CDR3 is built from 13 residues. The germline V gene encodes CDR1 PRHDT and CDR2 FYEKMQ (reference sequence). The CDR3 spells CASRQGIGYEQYF.

The V and J genes are TRBV24-1 and TRBJ2-1; the D call of TRBD1 rests on TCRdb alone, since no DNA is present to check it. Germline V gives CDR1 KGHDR, CDR2 SFDVKD. The CDR3 has 14 amino acids. CDR3 residues: CATSGGDRYNEQFF.

The gene calls are TRBV7-8 and TRBJ2-7; TCRdb's D call of TRBD1 is untestable without DNA. This CDR3 has 15 residues. The germline CDR1 and CDR2 sequences are SGHVS and FQNEAQ. CDR3 region: CASTHGAGGFYEQYF.

This rearrangement joins TRBV7-9 to TRBJ2-5; TCRdb names TRBD1, which stays unverified in the absence of DNA. This CDR3 is 15 amino acids long. Per the germline V gene, CDR1 is SEHNR and CDR2 is FQNEAQ (reference sequence). CDR3 protein: CASSPRQGEGETQYF.

The chain joins TRBV12-3 or TRBV12-4 to TRBJ2-1; without DNA, the TCRdb call of TRBD1 cannot be checked. This CDR3 region has 20 residues. Here the CDR3 reads CASSLDPRGGAFGMYNEQFF.

The V call is TRBV4-1, the J call TRBJ1-2; the TCRdb call, TRBD1, lacks DNA for checking. Germline loops: CDR1 MGHRA, CDR2 YSYEKL. CDR3 size: 15 residues. The CDR3 reads CASSQGRLMWDSYTF.

The V call is TRBV4-2, the J call TRBJ2-3; the TCRdb D gene call, TRBD2, has no DNA to confirm it. The CDR3 is 18 amino acids. Germline CDR1 reads LGHNA; CDR2 reads YNFKEQ. CDR3 residues: CASSQALAGHPRADTQYF.

This sequence joins TRBV15 and TRBJ2-7; TCRdb picks TRBD1, but there is no DNA to check that call. From germline, CDR1 is LNHNV and CDR2 YYDKDF (reference sequence). The CDR3 runs 15 residues. The CDR3 region is CATSMDRATYYEQYF.